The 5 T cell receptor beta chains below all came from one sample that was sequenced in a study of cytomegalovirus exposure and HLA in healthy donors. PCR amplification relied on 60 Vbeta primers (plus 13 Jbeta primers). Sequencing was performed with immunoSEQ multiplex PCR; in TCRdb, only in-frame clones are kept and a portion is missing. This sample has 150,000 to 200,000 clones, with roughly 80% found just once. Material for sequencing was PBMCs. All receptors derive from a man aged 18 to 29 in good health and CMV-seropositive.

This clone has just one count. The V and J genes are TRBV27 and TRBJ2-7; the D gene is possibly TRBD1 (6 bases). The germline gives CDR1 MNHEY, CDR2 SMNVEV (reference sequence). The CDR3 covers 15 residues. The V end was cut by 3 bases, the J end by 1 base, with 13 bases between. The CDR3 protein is CASSLGHPSSYEQYF. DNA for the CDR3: TGTGCCAGCAGTTTGGGACACCCGTCGTCCTACGAGCAGTACTTC.

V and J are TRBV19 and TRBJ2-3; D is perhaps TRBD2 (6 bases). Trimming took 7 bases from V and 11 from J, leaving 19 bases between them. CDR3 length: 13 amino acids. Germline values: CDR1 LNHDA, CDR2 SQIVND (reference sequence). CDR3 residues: CASTLSPGDWQYF. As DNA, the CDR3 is TGTGCCAGTACCCTAAGTCCGGGGGATTGGCAGTATTTT.

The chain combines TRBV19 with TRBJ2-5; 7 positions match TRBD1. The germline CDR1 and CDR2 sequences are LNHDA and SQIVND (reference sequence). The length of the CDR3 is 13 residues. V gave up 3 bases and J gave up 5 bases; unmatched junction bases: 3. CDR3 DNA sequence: TGTGCCAGTAGTATGGTCAGGGGGGAGACCCAGTACTTC. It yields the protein CASSMVRGETQYF.

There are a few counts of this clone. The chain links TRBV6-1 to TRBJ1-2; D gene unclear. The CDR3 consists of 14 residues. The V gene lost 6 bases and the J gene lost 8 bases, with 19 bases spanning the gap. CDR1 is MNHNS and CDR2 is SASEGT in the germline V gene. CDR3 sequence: CASRAGGDLRGYTF. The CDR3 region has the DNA TGTGCCAGCAGGGCGGGAGGAGATTTAAGAGGCTACACCTTC.

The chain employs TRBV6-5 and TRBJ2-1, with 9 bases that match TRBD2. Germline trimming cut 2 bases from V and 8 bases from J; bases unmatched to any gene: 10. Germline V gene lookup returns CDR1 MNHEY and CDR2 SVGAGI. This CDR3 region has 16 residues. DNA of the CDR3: TGTGCCAGCAGTTACGCGGCCGGGGCGGGGGGGTATGAGCAGTTCTTC. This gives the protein CASSYAAGAGGYEQFF.